This T cell receptor (beta chain) was profiled in a study of blood T cell repertoires in COVID-19. Turning to the study itself: Acute-phase and convalescent COVID-19 samples originated in the United States, Italy and Spain. T cells, B-cell-depleted T cells, or PBMCs supplied cDNA or gDNA.

Cohorts were assigned according to the clinical history that participants reported. Recovered status applied to Cohort 3 donors who had two consecutive negative PCRs. It also applied to those with clearance or with symptom resolution. The method was immunoSEQ multiplex PCR; TCRdb's version includes in-frame clones alone and lacks a portion of them. The sample holds 200,000 to 250,000 clones; approximately 84% are singletons and the top ten take 15%. This CDR3 has 16 residues. Per the germline V gene, CDR1 is MNHEY and CDR2 is SVGAGI. Trimming cost V 4 bases and J 0 bases; bases outside gene matches: 5.

The chain is built from TRBV6-5 and TRBJ2-1, with TRBD2 matching over 8 bases. The specimen was PBMCs or T cells enriched from blood (not recorded which). The receptor comes from a middle-aged man who had recovered from COVID-19. Here the CDR3 reads CASSLTGGGSYNEQFF. The CDR3 region has the DNA TGTGCCAGCAGTTTAACCGGGGGGGGCTCCTACAATGAGCAGTTCTTC.